This entry lists 32 T cell receptor beta chains sequenced from one sample in a study of T cell changes during pregnancy in multiple sclerosis. Libraries were prepared by immunoSEQ multiplex PCR; TCRdb keeps only in-frame clonotypes and omits some of them. The table records some 52,000 clones, over 80% of them present only once. Sequenced material: CD4+ T cells from peripheral blood mononuclear cells, taken in the third trimester of pregnancy. These TCRs come from a female donor with multiple sclerosis, enrolled in a pregnancy study.

The rearrangement links TRBV7-3 to TRBJ1-3; D remains unclear. Trimming shortened V by 1 base and J by 0 bases, and 10 bases separated the two germline ends. Germline CDR1 is SGHTA and CDR2 is FQGTGA. The CDR3 loop spans 16 amino acids. The DNA of the CDR3 is TGTGCCAGCAGCTTAAAGAGCCCTAACTCTGGAAACACCATATATTTT. It yields the protein CASSLKSPNSGNTIYF.

V is TRBV15 and J is TRBJ2-3; 7 nucleotides match TRBD2. The CDR3 runs to 15 residues. Trimming removed 0 bases from V and 11 bases from J; junction bases left unmatched: 11. The germline V gene has CDR1 LNHNV and CDR2 YYDKDF (reference sequence). Here the CDR3 reads CATSRDHVGAGVQYF. The CDR3 DNA reads TGTGCCACCAGCAGAGATCACGTTGGGGCGGGGGTGCAGTATTTT.

The chain joins TRBV5-5 to TRBJ1-2, with D tentatively TRBD1 (6 bases). Per germline, CDR1 SGHKS and CDR2 YYEKEE (reference sequence). V lost 3 bases to trimming and J lost 8 bases, with 23 bases between them. The CDR3 is 16 amino acids. This CDR3 reads CASSSFTGKSVSGYTF. CDR3 DNA: TGTGCCAGCAGCTCCTTCACAGGGAAGTCGGTGAGCGGCTACACCTTC.

The chain uses TRBV2 and TRBJ2-7; the D gene is possibly TRBD1 (9 bases). From germline, CDR1 is SNHLY and CDR2 FYNNEI. This CDR3 is built from 15 residues. V gave up 4 bases and J gave up 0 bases, with 13 bases separating them. CDR3 region: CASSVAGQGSYEQYF. Here the CDR3 DNA reads TGTGCCAGCAGTGTAGCGGGACAGGGCTCCTACGAGCAGTACTTC.

The gene calls are TRBV5-6 and TRBJ2-5; tentatively, D is TRBD2 (6 bases). This CDR3 has 16 amino acids. Germline CDR1 and CDR2: SGHDT and YYEEEE. Deletions cut 0 bases from V and 5 bases from J, with 17 bases between. The CDR3: CASSLVKWRGRETQYF. Written as DNA, the CDR3 is TGTGCCAGCAGCTTGGTTAAGTGGCGGGGCCGGGAGACCCAGTACTTC. The full variable domain, with the rest looked up from reference TRBV5-6 and TRBJ2-5, is DAGVTQSPTHLIKTRGQQVTLRCSPKSGHDTVSWYQQALGQGPQFIFQYYEEEERQRGNFPDRFSGHQFPNYSSELNVNALLLGDSALYLCASSLVKWRGRETQYFGPGTRLLVL.

In this sample, this clone turned up once. The rearrangement joins TRBV7-3 to TRBJ1-2; D may be TRBD1 (6 bases). Deletions cut 2 bases from V and 11 bases from J, with 15 bases between. This CDR3 is 13 amino acids long. Germline V lookup: CDR1 SGHTA, CDR2 FQGTGA. The CDR3 coding sequence is TGTGCCAGCAGCTTAGACTCGGGACACCGGTACACCTTC. This encodes CASSLDSGHRYTF.

This chain links TRBV19 with TRBJ2-5, with a tentative D call TRBD1 (5 bases). The CDR3 is made up of 15 amino acids. Germline V gene sequence: CDR1 LNHDA, CDR2 SQIVND (reference sequence). The V gene lost 1 base and the J gene lost 4 bases, with 13 bases spanning the gap. CDR3 nucleotide sequence: TGTGCCAGTAGTATAGCAAGGGGTAGTGTAGAGACCCAGTACTTC. This encodes CASSIARGSVETQYF.

This chain links TRBV5-4 with TRBJ2-7; 7 positions agree with TRBD1. Germline V CDR1 and CDR2: SGHNT, YYREEE (reference sequence). The CDR3 consists of 16 residues. V was clipped by 7 bases and J by 5 bases; unmatched bases: 18. CDR3 nucleotide sequence: TGTGCCAGCCGACCAAGGGGGCAAATCGGGAAGAACGAGCAGTACTTC. Protein: CASRPRGQIGKNEQYF.

The rearrangement uses TRBV6-1 and TRBJ1-6; 8 bases agree with TRBD1. CDR3 length: 13 amino acids. Germline lookup yields CDR1 MNHNS and CDR2 SASEGT. Trimming cost V 6 bases and J 10 bases; bases outside gene matches: 5. The CDR3 here is CASSDRGPSPLHF. In nucleotides, the CDR3 is TGTGCCAGCAGCGACAGGGGTCCCTCACCCCTCCACTTT.

The gene calls are TRBV5-6 and TRBJ2-7, with D maybe TRBD1 (6 bases). The CDR3 contains 15 residues. CDR1 SGHDT and CDR2 YYEEEE come from the germline V gene. V lost 5 bases and J 4 bases, leaving 19 bases between the germline ends. CDR3 residues: CASRRRTEKAYEQYF. The CDR3, as DNA: TGTGCCAGCAGACGCCGGACAGAGAAGGCGTACGAGCAGTACTTC. Full variable domain (missing parts from reference TRBV5-6 and TRBJ2-7): DAGVTQSPTHLIKTRGQQVTLRCSPKSGHDTVSWYQQALGQGPQFIFQYYEEEERQRGNFPDRFSGHQFPNYSSELNVNALLLGDSALYLCASRRRTEKAYEQYFGPGTRLTVT.

This clone has a single count. This rearrangement joins TRBV7-2 to TRBJ1-1; 9 bases line up with TRBD1. After removal of 5 bases from V and 0 bases from J, the junction contained 7 bases not matched to a gene. In germline, CDR1 is SGHTA, CDR2 FQGNSA. This CDR3 region has 16 residues. The CDR3 DNA is TGTGCCAGCAGCCCCAGACAGGGGGGATTGAACACTGAAGCTTTCTTT. It yields the protein CASSPRQGGLNTEAFF.

The sample holds one count of this clone. V usage is TRBV4-1 and J usage is TRBJ2-2, with 9 positions matching TRBD1. V lost 4 bases, J lost 5 bases, and 5 bases stayed unmatched. The CDR3 is 15 amino acids. Germline V gene sequence: CDR1 MGHRA, CDR2 YSYEKL. CDR3 DNA sequence: TGCGCCAGCAGCCCCGGGACAGGGCGAACCGGGGAGCTGTTTTTT. Translation gives CASSPGTGRTGELFF.

The CDR3 coding sequence is TGTGCCAGCAGCGTAGGTACTAGCGGTTTACTAGCCAAAAACATTCAGTACTTC. Its protein is CASSVGTSGLLAKNIQYF. V and J are TRBV9 and TRBJ2-4, with 8 bases matching TRBD2. This CDR3 has 18 residues. V shed 0 bases and J 0 bases; nucleotides not matched to a gene: 8. CDR1 and CDR2 from the germline V gene are SGDLS and YYNGEE.

The gene calls are TRBV9 and TRBJ2-5; TRBD2 matches at 12 bases. The CDR3 consists of 16 residues. Germline CDR1 SGDLS, CDR2 YYNGEE. Losses at the gene ends were 3 bases for V and 2 bases for J; bases not matched to a gene: 5. The chain's CDR3 is CASSARLAGEQETQYF. The CDR3 region has the DNA TGTGCCAGCAGCGCCCGACTAGCGGGGGAACAAGAGACCCAGTACTTC.

V and J are TRBV7-3 and TRBJ1-6, with D possibly being TRBD1 (6 bases). Germline V gene lookup returns CDR1 SGHTA and CDR2 FQGTGA. The CDR3 runs 13 residues. V was shortened by 1 base and J by 13 bases, with 11 bases between the two germline ends. CDR3 in amino acids: CASSLNEGGPLHF. The CDR3 DNA sequence: TGTGCCAGCAGCTTAAATGAGGGGGGGCCCCTCCACTTT. The full variable domain, in which reference TRBV7-3 and TRBJ1-6 provide the parts outside the CDR3, is GAGVSQTPSNKVTEKGKYVELRCDPISGHTALYWYRQSLGQGPEFLIYFQGTGAADDSGLPNDRFFAVRPEGSVSTLKIQRTERGDSAVYLCASSLNEGGPLHFGNGTRLTVT.

The chain carries TRBV7-9 and TRBJ2-1; no definite D call. CDR1 and CDR2 (germline): SEHNR, FQNEAQ (reference sequence). CDR3 size: 15 residues. Deletions cut 3 bases from V and 2 bases from J, with 11 bases between. The CDR3 sequence is CASSLMSGAYNEQFF. CDR3 in DNA: TGTGCCAGCAGCTTGATGTCCGGAGCCTACAATGAGCAGTTCTTC.

A single count supports this clone. The chain combines TRBV2 with TRBJ2-1, with D perhaps TRBD1 (6 bases). CDR3 length: 13 residues. Germline V gene lookup returns CDR1 SNHLY and CDR2 FYNNEI. V gave up 7 bases and J gave up 8 bases, with 15 bases separating them. For the CDR3, the DNA is TGTGCCAGCAACCAACAGGGTCAAGATGAGCAGTTCTTC. Encoded protein: CASNQQGQDEQFF.

The chain links TRBV5-4 to TRBJ1-1; 7 nucleotides line up with TRBD1. Per germline, CDR1 SGHNT and CDR2 YYREEE (reference sequence). V shed 2 bases, J shed 12 bases, and the junction held 7 bases outside the gene matches. The CDR3 is 12 residues long. In DNA form, the CDR3 reads TGTGCCAGCAGCTTAGCGGGAGGGGGCTCTTTCTTT. This codes for CASSLAGGGSFF.

The chain links TRBV19 to TRBJ1-5; D remains unclear. The CDR3 length is 18 residues. V lost 0 bases, J lost 3 bases, and 18 bases lay in between. In germline, CDR1 is LNHDA, CDR2 SQIVND (reference sequence). CDR3 protein: CASSIDSIGGDYNQPQHF. In DNA, the CDR3 is TGTGCCAGTAGTATAGATTCTATTGGAGGAGACTACAATCAGCCCCAGCATTTT.

This chain uses TRBV7-6 with TRBJ2-7; 7 positions match TRBD1. The CDR3 is 14 residues long. Trimming at V came to 5 bases and at J to 0 bases, leaving 4 bases not matched to a gene. The germline V gene encodes CDR1 SGHVS and CDR2 FNYEAQ. The CDR3: CASSLGDSSYEQYF. The CDR3 nucleotides read TGTGCCAGCAGCCTGGGGGACAGCTCCTACGAGCAGTACTTC. Complete variable domain (other parts from reference TRBV7-6 and TRBJ2-7): GAGVSQSPRYKVTKRGQDVALRCDPISGHVSLYWYRQALGQGPEFLTYFNYEAQQDKSGLPNDRFSAERPEGSISTLTIQRTEQRDSAMYRCASSLGDSSYEQYFGPGTRLTVT.

The chain is built from TRBV29-1 and TRBJ1-1; D might be TRBD1 (6 bases). Looked up from germline, CDR1 is SQVTM and CDR2 is ANQGSEA. The CDR3 has 11 amino acids. V was trimmed by 4 bases and J by 9 bases, leaving 12 bases between them. This CDR3 reads CSVVVGTKAFF. The CDR3, as DNA: TGCAGCGTTGTGGTTGGGACAAAAGCTTTCTTT.

CDR3 region: CASSAGSDRDTQYF. The CDR3 region has the DNA TGTGCCAGCAGCGCCGGGTCTGATAGGGATACGCAGTATTTT. The rearrangement links TRBV7-3 to TRBJ2-3; no clear D gene. Trimming took off 5 bases at V and 6 bases at J, with 15 bases between the two ends. CDR1 and CDR2 from the germline V gene are SGHTA and FQGTGA. The CDR3 consists of 14 residues.

The rearrangement links TRBV10-3 to TRBJ2-3; weak D call: TRBD2 (5 bases). V was shortened by 10 bases and J by 2 bases, with 13 bases between the two germline ends. CDR1 is ENHRY and CDR2 is SYGVKD in the germline V gene. This CDR3 comprises 13 residues. The CDR3 spells CATHLAPTDTQYF. The CDR3 region has the DNA TGTGCCACCCATCTAGCCCCCACAGATACGCAGTATTTT.

This chain links TRBV7-3 with TRBJ1-1; D ambiguous. Germline assignment: CDR1 SGHTA and CDR2 FQGTGA. The CDR3 has 14 amino acids. The V and J ends lost 2 bases and 6 bases respectively, with 13 bases between them. CDR3 residues: CASSLSYGSPEAFF. The CDR3, as DNA: TGTGCCAGCAGCTTATCTTACGGGTCCCCTGAAGCTTTCTTT.

The V gene is TRBV2, the J gene TRBJ1-1, with TRBD1 matching 9 bases. The CDR3 runs 14 residues. Losses at the gene ends were 7 bases for V and 1 base for J; bases not matched to a gene: 4. The germline V gene has CDR1 SNHLY and CDR2 FYNNEI. The CDR3 sequence: CASKSGQGNTEAFF. The CDR3, as DNA: TGTGCCAGCAAATCGGGACAGGGGAACACTGAAGCTTTCTTT.

This chain links TRBV11-1 with TRBJ2-7; possibly TRBD1 for D (6 bases). Trimming took off 5 bases at V and 5 bases at J, with 19 bases between the two ends. In germline, CDR1 is SGHAT, CDR2 FQDESV (reference sequence). The CDR3 has 15 amino acids. The CDR3 protein is CASSPKGTPVNEQYF. The CDR3 bases are TGTGCCAGCAGCCCCAAGGGGACACCCGTGAACGAGCAGTACTTC. The complete variable domain, with remaining parts taken from reference TRBV11-1 and TRBJ2-7, reads EAEVAQSPRYKITEKSQAVAFWCDPISGHATLYWYRQILGQGPELLVQFQDESVVDDSQLPKDRFSAERLKGVDSTLKIQPAELGDSAMYLCASSPKGTPVNEQYFGPGTRLTVT.

V gene TRBV30 combines with J gene TRBJ1-6, with D perhaps matching TRBD1 (6 bases). Germline V gene data show CDR1 as GTSNPN and CDR2 as SVGIG (reference sequence). The CDR3 totals 11 residues. Written as DNA, the CDR3 is TGTGCTCGGGGCCCAGGGGAACCCCTCCACTTT. Its protein product is CARGPGEPLHF.

V usage is TRBV29-1 and J usage is TRBJ2-1; 8 nucleotides line up with TRBD1. Germline values: CDR1 SQVTM, CDR2 ANQGSEA. V gave up 6 bases and J gave up 5 bases; unmatched junction bases: 6. The length of the CDR3 is 13 residues. CDR3 loop: CSVSRTGNNEQFF. Written as DNA, the CDR3 is TGCAGCGTCTCGCGGACAGGGAACAATGAGCAGTTCTTC.

CDR3 sequence: CASSAGRLKGTEAFF. The DNA of the CDR3 is TGTGCCAGCAGCGCAGGGAGGCTTAAGGGCACTGAAGCTTTCTTT. V usage is TRBV9 and J usage is TRBJ1-1; tentative D call: TRBD1 (5 bases). Trimming cost V 3 bases and J 4 bases, with 16 bases left between them. This CDR3 is built from 15 residues. Germline loops: CDR1 SGDLS, CDR2 YYNGEE.

V gene TRBV10-3 combines with J gene TRBJ2-1; D is undetermined. CDR3 length equals 12 residues. Trimming stripped 4 bases from V and 4 bases from J, with 5 bases between. Germline CDR1 is ENHRY and CDR2 is SYGVKD. CDR3 in DNA: TGTGCCATCAGTGGGCCGTACAATGAGCAGTTCTTC. It is translated as CAISGPYNEQFF.

This chain links TRBV30 with TRBJ1-5, with D possibly being TRBD1 (5 bases). Trimming took 0 bases from V and 7 from J, leaving 13 bases between them. CDR1 and CDR2 (germline): GTSNPN, SVGIG (reference sequence). The CDR3 covers 14 residues. CDR3 sequence (DNA): TGTGCCTGGAGTGTAGCAGGGCTCCGGCAGCCCCAGCATTTT. Translated, it gives CAWSVAGLRQPQHF.

V gene TRBV5-4 combines with J gene TRBJ2-3; D might be TRBD2 (6 bases). This CDR3 region has 14 residues. V shed 2 bases and J shed 5 bases, with 12 bases lying between them. CDR1 is SGHNT and CDR2 is YYREEE in the germline V gene (reference sequence). CDR3 coding DNA: TGTGCCAGCAGCTTAGGGCAAGCGGGAGATACGCAGTATTTT. It encodes CASSLGQAGDTQYF.